What follows describes a single T cell receptor beta chain. Method: immunoSEQ multiplex PCR; TCRdb's copy keeps in-frame clones and lacks some. The data hold 70,000 to 85,000 clones, with roughly 90% observed a single time. The entry originates in a study of blood T cell repertoires in COVID-19. Study in general: Acute-phase and convalescent COVID-19 samples originated in the United States, Italy and Spain.

The receptor was derived from a woman aged 50 to 65 with active or convalescent COVID-19. What was sequenced was peripheral blood.

DNA for the CDR3: TGTGCCAGCAGCCCCGCGGGACAGCTGAACACTGAAGCTTTCTTT. It specifies CASSPAGQLNTEAFF. The chain employs TRBV27 and TRBJ1-1, with 7 positions matching TRBD1. CDR3 length equals 15 residues. The junction had 7 bases not matched to a gene; V was cut back by 6 bases and J by 0 bases. CDR1 is MNHEY and CDR2 is SMNVEV in the germline V gene (reference sequence).